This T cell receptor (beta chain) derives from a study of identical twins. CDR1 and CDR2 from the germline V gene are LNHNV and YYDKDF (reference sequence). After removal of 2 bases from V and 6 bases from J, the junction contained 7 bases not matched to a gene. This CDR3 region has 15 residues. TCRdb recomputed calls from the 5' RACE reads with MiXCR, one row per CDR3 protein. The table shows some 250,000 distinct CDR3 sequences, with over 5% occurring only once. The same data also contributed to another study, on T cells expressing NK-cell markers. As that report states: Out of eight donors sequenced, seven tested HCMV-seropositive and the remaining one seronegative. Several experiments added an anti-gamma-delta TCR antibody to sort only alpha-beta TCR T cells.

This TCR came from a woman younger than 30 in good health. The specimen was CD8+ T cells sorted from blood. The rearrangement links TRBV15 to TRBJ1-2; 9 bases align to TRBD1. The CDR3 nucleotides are TGTGCCACCAGCAGACTGTTCACAGGGGGCGATGGCTACACCTTC. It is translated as CATSRLFTGGDGYTF.